The entry that follows covers one T cell receptor beta chain sequence. Its antigen remains unidentified. The record originates from a study of cytomegalovirus exposure and HLA in healthy donors. Study outcomes and limitations: Across HLA loci, a later analysis found differing TCR association rates, with DRB1 most and HLA-C fewest. Earlier findings revealed that most TCR beta V segments proved productive either about 90% or about 30% of the time.

CDR3 length equals 19 residues. After removal of 3 bases from V and 5 bases from J, the junction contained 17 bases not matched to a gene. Germline V lookup: CDR1 MNHEY, CDR2 SMNVEV (reference sequence). Use of 60 Vbeta and 13 Jbeta primers characterized the PCR. The repertoire was sequenced with immunoSEQ multiplex PCR; TCRdb's copy has only in-frame clones and lacks some. The table has over 200,000 clones, 77% seen once; the top ten hold roughly 2.5%. The sample was PBMCs. This chain joins TRBV27 and TRBJ2-2, with 8 bases aligning to TRBD2. This receptor was identified in a woman aged 55-75 years in good health and CMV-seropositive. The CDR3 DNA reads as TGTGCCAGCAGTTTCCGGAGGGGCTTCGGAGCGGGAGTTACCGGGGAGCTGTTTTTT. This codes for CASSFRRGFGAGVTGELFF.